This TCR beta chain derives from a study of blood T cell repertoires in COVID-19 (dated by TCRdb to about 2020). In the study overall: Samples from collaborators originated in the United States, Italy and Spain and spanned both the acute and convalescent phases of COVID-19. The material from the prospective study consisted of cDNA or gDNA derived from T cells, B-cell-depleted T cells, or PBMCs. Subjects who had been exposed to COVID-19, were actively infected with it, or had recovered from it provided the deeply sampled blood TCRbeta repertoires that made up the dataset. The repertoires were released in a freely available public database meant as a resource for research on the immune response to SARS-CoV-2. The samples were drawn from the first 160 participants of the ongoing ImmuneRACE study and from under 1,500 subjects provided by 6 global collaborators. Nearly every sample came with metadata listing a de-identified subject ID, COVID-19 status, age in years and sex. Where HLA class I and class II types were available, the types were taken from metadata supplied by the sample provider, not from assay-based typing.

Results the study describes overall, beyond this receptor: The quantity of clinical and demographic metadata differed by source and by participant and was supplied without curation.

Spanning cysteine to phenylalanine, the CDR3 consists of 15 amino acids. Just the 45-base CDR3 DNA is kept, in frame starting at base 1. V was cut back by 6 bases and J by 4 bases, leaving a gap of 16 bases between them. CDR1 and CDR2 were assigned from the germline V gene as MNHEY and SVGAGI. TCRbeta CDR3 regions were amplified from genomic DNA using the immunoSEQ Assay, a bias-controlled multiplex PCR. The source study handled its data this way. The number of nucleated cells in each sample was estimated from the amplification of reference gene primers within the assay. Sequence reads were collapsed and filtered to measure the absolute abundance of every unique TCRbeta CDR3 rearrangement. Productive Simpson clonality was computed per sample as the square root of Simpson's diversity index over productive rearrangements. TCRdb's version of the immuneACCESS table is confined to in-frame rearrangements and falls short of the full clone set. An unresolved V gene accounts for under half of the shortfall where checked; the remainder is of unknown origin. That table furnishes V, J and clone size, whereas the DNA furnished D and trimming. This sample lists over 250,000 clones; around 90% were detected once. The top ten clonotypes cover 2% to 2.5% of the sample.

As for this clone: No antigen is known for it. Base qualities are not recorded, but no much larger clone differs from it by a single base.

Each collaborating institution followed its own protocols to collect whole blood in K2EDTA tubes. For TCRbeta analysis, collaborators shipped samples as frozen whole blood, isolated PBMCs, or DNA extracted from either of those sample types. The sample consisted of peripheral blood. The receptor's source is a man over 45 with acute or convalescent COVID-19. In this chain, TRBV6-5 is recombined with TRBJ1-5; TRBD1 is a possible D gene, resting on 5 matching bases. The DNA sequence is TGTGCCAGCAGCACATACCGGGGGATAAATCAGCCCCAGCATTTT. This yields the protein CASSTYRGINQPQHF.